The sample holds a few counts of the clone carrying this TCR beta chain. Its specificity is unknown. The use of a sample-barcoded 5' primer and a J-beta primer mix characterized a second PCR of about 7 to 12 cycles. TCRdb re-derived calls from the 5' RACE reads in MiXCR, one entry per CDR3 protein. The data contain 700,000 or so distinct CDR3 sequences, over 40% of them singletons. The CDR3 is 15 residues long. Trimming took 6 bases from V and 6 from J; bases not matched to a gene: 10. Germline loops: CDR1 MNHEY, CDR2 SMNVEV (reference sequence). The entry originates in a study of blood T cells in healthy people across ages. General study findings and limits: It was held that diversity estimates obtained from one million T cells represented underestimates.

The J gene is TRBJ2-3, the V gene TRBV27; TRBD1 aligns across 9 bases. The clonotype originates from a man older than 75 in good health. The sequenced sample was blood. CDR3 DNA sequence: TGTGCCAGCAGGACGCCGGGACAGGGAAGTGATACGCAGTATTTT. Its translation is CASRTPGQGSDTQYF.